The 10 T cell receptor beta chains in this list originate from one sample, sequenced in a study of shared clonotypes between healthy human individuals. Measured with immunoSEQ multiplex PCR; TCRdb has only the in-frame clones, and not every one. Of hundreds of thousands of clones in the sample, 90% to 97% were seen once. Sequencing was performed on memory CD8+ T cells sorted from blood. Documented subset: CD45RO+ cells pooled with CCR7-negative TemRA cells. These receptors were taken from a man aged 30 to 39 in good health.

The chain has TRBV7-3 and TRBJ1-3; no clear D gene. The germline V gene has CDR1 SGHTA and CDR2 FQGTGA. The CDR3 loop spans 16 amino acids. V lost 1 base and J 0 bases, leaving 10 bases between the germline ends. The CDR3, as DNA: TGTGCCAGCAGCTTAAGTGGGCCCTACTCTGGAAACACCATATATTTT. As protein: CASSLSGPYSGNTIYF.

This chain uses TRBV6-5 with TRBJ1-4; no firm D call. The CDR3 contains 14 residues. The V end lost 0 bases, the J end lost 7 bases, and 9 bases lay between the germline ends. Germline assignment: CDR1 MNHEY and CDR2 SVGAGI. The CDR3 coding sequence is TGTGCCAGCAGTTACTCTGGACCTACTGAAAAACTGTTTTTT. It specifies CASSYSGPTEKLFF.

The chain joins TRBV25-1 to TRBJ1-5; D unclear. This CDR3 is 13 amino acids long. Germline V lookup: CDR1 MGHDK, CDR2 SYGVNS. With 4 bases removed from V and 3 bases from J, the gap between germline ends came to 7 bases. In DNA form, the CDR3 reads TGTGCCAGCAGTGTAGGGCCCAATCAGCCCCAGCATTTT. As protein: CASSVGPNQPQHF.

The chain joins TRBV10-3 to TRBJ1-5; possible D gene TRBD1, 6 bases. V shed 10 bases and J shed 4 bases, with 17 bases lying between them. CDR1 is ENHRY, CDR2 SYGVKD, per germline. This CDR3 is built from 14 residues. CDR3 sequence reads: CATTGTSFNQPQHF. CDR3 bases: TGTGCCACCACAGGGACATCCTTTAATCAGCCCCAGCATTTT.

The chain combines TRBV6-1 with TRBJ2-1; the D is unclear. The V gene's germline CDR1 is MNHNS and CDR2 SASEGT. The CDR3 runs to 13 residues. The V gene lost 6 bases and the J gene lost 6 bases, with 12 bases spanning the gap. The CDR3 spells CASRTDNGNEQFF. The DNA for the CDR3 is TGTGCCAGCAGGACCGACAACGGCAATGAGCAGTTCTTC.

The chain links TRBV7-9 to TRBJ1-2; a possible D gene is TRBD1 (5 bases). Germline CDR1 reads SEHNR; CDR2 reads FQNEAQ (reference sequence). The length of the CDR3 is 15 residues. Trimming removed 7 bases at V and 4 bases at J, with 19 bases between. CDR3 residues: CASTHGGVRFYGYTF. The CDR3 DNA reads TGTGCCAGCACCCATGGAGGGGTTCGTTTCTATGGCTACACCTTC.

This chain links TRBV27 with TRBJ2-2, with 11 nucleotides matching TRBD2. Per the germline V gene, CDR1 is MNHEY and CDR2 is SMNVEV (reference sequence). The V and J ends lost 6 bases and 6 bases, in that order; junction bases with no gene match: 3. The CDR3 has 14 residues. This CDR3 is CASSLAGGAGELFF. In DNA form, the CDR3 reads TGTGCCAGCAGCTTAGCGGGAGGGGCCGGGGAGCTGTTTTTT.

V is TRBV6-1 and J is TRBJ2-4; TRBD2 is a possible D gene (5 bases). The germline V gene has CDR1 MNHNS and CDR2 SASEGT. This CDR3 is built from 15 residues. V was clipped by 3 bases and J by 6 bases, with 15 bases between them. The CDR3 coding sequence is TGTGCCAGCAGTGATCTCTCCGGACTGAGAAACATTCAGTACTTC. Protein sequence: CASSDLSGLRNIQYF.

The gene calls are TRBV11-2 and TRBJ1-6; 7 positions match TRBD1. The CDR3 spans 14 residues. Germline CDR1 reads SGHAT; CDR2 reads FQNNGV. The V segment lost 8 bases and the J segment 5 bases; nucleotides outside the gene matches: 6. This CDR3 is CASQIRGHNSPLHF. Here the CDR3 DNA reads TGTGCCAGCCAAATTAGGGGGCATAATTCACCCCTCCACTTT.

The CDR3 sequence is CASSFLQGEYEQYF. The CDR3 bases are TGCGCCAGCAGCTTTTTACAGGGTGAATACGAGCAGTACTTC. The chain recombines TRBV5-1 with TRBJ2-7, with D possibly being TRBD1 (6 bases). V lost 2 bases and J 4 bases, leaving 13 bases between the germline ends. CDR3 length: 14 amino acids. Germline V gene lookup returns CDR1 SGHRS and CDR2 YFSETQ.